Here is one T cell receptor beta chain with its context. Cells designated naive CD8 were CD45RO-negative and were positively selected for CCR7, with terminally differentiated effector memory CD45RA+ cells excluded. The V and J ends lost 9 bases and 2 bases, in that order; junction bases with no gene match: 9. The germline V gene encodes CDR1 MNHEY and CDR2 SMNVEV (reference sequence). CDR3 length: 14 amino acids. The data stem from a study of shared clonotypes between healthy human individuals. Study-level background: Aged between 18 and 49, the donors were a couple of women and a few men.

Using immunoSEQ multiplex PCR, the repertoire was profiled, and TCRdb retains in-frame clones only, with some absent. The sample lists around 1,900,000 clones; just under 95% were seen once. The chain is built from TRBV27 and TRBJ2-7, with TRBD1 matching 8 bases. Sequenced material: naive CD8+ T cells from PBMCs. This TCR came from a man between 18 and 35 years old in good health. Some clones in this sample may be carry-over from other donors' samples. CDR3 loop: CASNYLQGAYEQYF. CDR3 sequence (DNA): TGTGCCAGTAACTATCTACAGGGGGCCTACGAGCAGTACTTC.